One T cell receptor (beta chain) is described in this entry. Its antigen is currently unknown. These data originate in a study of T cell responses to AZD1222 COVID-19 vaccine. Study-wide findings and caveats: Vaccine-related CD4 TCRs covered spike, predominating at 160-218 and 743-854.

Sequencing used immunoSEQ multiplex PCR; TCRdb keeps in-frame clones, though not all of them. Of 150,000 or so clones in the sample, roughly 90% were seen once. Trimming took 6 bases from V and 5 from J, leaving 7 bases between them. The length of the CDR3 is 13 residues. Germline lookup yields CDR1 KGHDR and CDR2 SFDVKD. The clonotype was recovered from an adult in good health. The chain is built from TRBV24-1 and TRBJ1-6; D uncertain. The sample was peripheral blood, taken on day 0 of AZD1222 vaccination. The CDR3 DNA follows: TGTGCCACCAGTAGGTCGGATAATTCACCCCTCCACTTT. It specifies CATSRSDNSPLHF.